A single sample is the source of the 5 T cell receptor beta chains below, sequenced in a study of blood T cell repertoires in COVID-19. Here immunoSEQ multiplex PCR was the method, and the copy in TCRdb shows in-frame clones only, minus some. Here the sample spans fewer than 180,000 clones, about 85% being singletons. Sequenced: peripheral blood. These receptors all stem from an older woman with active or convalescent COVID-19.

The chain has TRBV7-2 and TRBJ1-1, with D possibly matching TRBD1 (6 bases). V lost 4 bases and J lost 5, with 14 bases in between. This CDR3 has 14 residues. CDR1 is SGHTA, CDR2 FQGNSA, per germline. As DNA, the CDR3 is TGTGCCAGCAGCTCCATACCAGGGGCTACTGAAGCTTTCTTT. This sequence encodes CASSSIPGATEAFF.

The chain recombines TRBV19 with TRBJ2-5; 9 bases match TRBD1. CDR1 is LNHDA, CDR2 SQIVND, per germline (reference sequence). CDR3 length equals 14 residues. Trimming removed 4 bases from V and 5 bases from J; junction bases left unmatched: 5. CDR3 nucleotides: TGTGCCAGTAGTAGACAGGGGGAATCGGAGACCCAGTACTTC. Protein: CASSRQGESETQYF.

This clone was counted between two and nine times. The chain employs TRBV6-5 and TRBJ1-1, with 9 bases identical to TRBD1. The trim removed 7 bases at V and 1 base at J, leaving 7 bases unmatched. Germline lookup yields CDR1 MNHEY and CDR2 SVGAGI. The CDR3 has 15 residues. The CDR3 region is CASTKGGQGNTEAFF. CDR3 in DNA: TGTGCCAGCACAAAAGGGGGACAGGGGAACACTGAAGCTTTCTTT.

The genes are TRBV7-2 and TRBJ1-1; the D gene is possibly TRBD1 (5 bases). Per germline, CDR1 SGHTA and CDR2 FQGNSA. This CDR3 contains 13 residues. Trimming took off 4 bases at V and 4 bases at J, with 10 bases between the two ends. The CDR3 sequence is CASSSVQVTEAFF. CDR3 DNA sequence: TGTGCCAGCAGCTCCGTACAGGTCACTGAAGCTTTCTTT.

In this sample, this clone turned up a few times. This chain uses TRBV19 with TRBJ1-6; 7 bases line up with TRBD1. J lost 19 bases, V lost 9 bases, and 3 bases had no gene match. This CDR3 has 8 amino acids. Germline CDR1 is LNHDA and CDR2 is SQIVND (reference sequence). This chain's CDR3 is CASDREHF. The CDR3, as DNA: TGTGCCAGCGACAGGGAACACTTT.